This entry describes one T cell receptor beta chain. This record belongs to a study of tumor-infiltrating lymphocytes in primary liver carcinoma. The germline V gene encodes CDR1 MDHEN and CDR2 SYDVKM. Deletions cut 10 bases from V and 0 bases from J, with 18 bases between. This CDR3 has 15 residues. From 400 to 550 ng total RNA, TCR beta cDNA was generated with a primer in the constant region. Slightly modified ARM-PCR, run as three nested multiplex PCR rounds, produced the TCR beta libraries. Researchers ran the first two PCR rounds for around 10 cycles each with TRBV1-TRBV30 forward primers and a C-beta reverse primer. TCRdb reprocessed the multiplex PCR reads with MiXCR, giving one entry per CDR3 protein. The top ten clones hold 6% to 8.5% of a sample with approximately 210,000 distinct CDR3 sequences, 65% of them seen once. RNA was extracted from whole blood without cell sorting, alongside germline DNA.

The rearrangement joins TRBV28 to TRBJ1-1; D not certain. Sequenced material: peripheral blood. The TCR sequence derives from a woman in her fifties or sixties with primary liver carcinoma and hepatitis B virus infection. CDR3 nucleotide sequence: TGTGCCACCGAGACCGCGGCGAATATGAACACTGAAGCTTTCTTT. It yields the protein CATETAANMNTEAFF.